Included here is one TCR beta chain sequence, with context. The antigen remains unidentified. V shed 3 bases and J shed 6 bases, with 15 bases lying between them. The CDR3 contains 14 residues. The data originate from a study of T cell repertoires in cytomegalovirus infection. Study-level background: An indication of both CMV infection and matching HLA type came from public TCR beta signatures. Whole-study results and caveats: HLA-C-restricted, CMV-specific TCR beta clonotypes were dominant ex vivo.

A single record per CDR3 protein comes from TCRdb applying MiXCR to the reads. Here the sample spans around 900,000 distinct CDR3 sequences, roughly 31% being singletons. This chain joins TRBV12-3 or TRBV12-4 and TRBJ2-7; tentative D call: TRBD2 (6 bases). This sample comprised cultured CD8+ T cells from PBMCs, obtained from culture after CMV antigen stimulation. This TCR came from a human donor in good health (CMV status not recorded). Some clones in this sample may be carry-over from other donors' samples. The CDR3 sequence is CASSFSGTPPEQYF. CDR3 nucleotide sequence: TGTGCCAGCAGTTTCTCCGGGACTCCCCCCGAGCAGTACTTC.